Listed here are 12 T cell receptor beta chains from one sample, sequenced in a study of regulatory T cells in long-lasting Graves disease. Stated time point: persistent/refractory GD, antithyroid drugs over 5 years with positive TRAb. The TCR library was prepared using RNA isolated from PBMCs. Libraries of TCR beta came from iRepertoire HTBI primers plus Arm-PCR of CDR3 regions. TCRdb re-analysed the multiplex PCR reads in MiXCR, keeping a single row per CDR3 protein. The table includes 700,000 or so distinct CDR3 sequences, around 30% detected once. This specimen consisted of peripheral blood mononuclear cells (PBMCs), obtained when the disease was refractory, from a patient treated with antithyroid drugs. These receptors were collected from a female donor with Graves disease.

The V and J genes are TRBV6-2 or TRBV6-3 and TRBJ1-1, with D perhaps TRBD1 (5 bases). Trimming cost V 5 bases and J 0 bases, with 13 bases left between them. Germline loops: CDR1 MNHEY, CDR2 SVGEGT. This CDR3 comprises 15 residues. The CDR3 DNA reads as TGTGCCAGCAGTATCCCCGGGACGGTGAACACTGAAGCTTTCTTT. It is translated as CASSIPGTVNTEAFF.

In DNA, the CDR3 is TGCAGCGCTTTACCAGGGGAAAGGACCCAGTACTTC. It codes for CSALPGERTQYF. The rearrangement links TRBV29-1 to TRBJ2-5; a possible D gene is TRBD1 (6 bases). Per germline, CDR1 SQVTM and CDR2 ANQGSEA. This CDR3 spans 12 amino acids. V was clipped by 7 bases and J by 7 bases, with 16 bases between them.

In its sample, this clonotype was seen many times. One junction end disagrees with the germline gene, perhaps due to a read error. CDR3 region: CARSLNLGGRKAREKLFF. CDR3 nucleotides: TGTGCCAGAAGTTTAAACCTGGGGGGGCGGAAGGCGAGGGAAAAACTGTTTTTT. The J gene is TRBJ1-4, the V gene TRBV12-3 or TRBV12-4, with D possibly matching TRBD1 (6 bases). The CDR3 has 18 residues.

This clonotype has a count of ten or more. This chain links TRBV11-2 with TRBJ2-5, with 7 positions matching TRBD2. CDR3 length equals 14 residues. The V and J ends lost 5 bases and 2 bases, in that order; junction bases with no gene match: 5. Germline V gene data show CDR1 as SGHAT and CDR2 as FQNNGV. The chain's CDR3 is CASSKTSDQETQYF. As DNA, the CDR3 is TGTGCCAGCAGCAAAACTAGCGATCAAGAGACCCAGTACTTC.

This clonotype has a handful of counts. The gene calls are TRBV12-3 or TRBV12-4 and TRBJ1-4; D is uncertain. Between the trimmed V and J ends, which lost 6 bases and 9 bases, there was a span of 17 bases. The CDR3 is 14 residues long. CDR3 amino acids: CASRSGVIMKKLFF. CDR3 sequence (DNA): TGTGCCAGCAGGTCTGGGGTGATAATGAAAAAACTGTTTTTT.

This clonotype was seen many times. The V and J genes are TRBV11-2 and TRBJ1-1; D ambiguous. The germline CDR1 and CDR2 sequences are SGHAT and FQNNGV. V lost 3 bases to trimming and J lost 4 bases, with 6 bases between them. The CDR3 covers 12 residues. CDR3 nucleotide sequence: TGTGCCAGCAGCTTCATCAGCACTGAAGCTTTCTTT. This sequence encodes CASSFISTEAFF.

CDR3 loop: CASSLEGTGQETQYF. The CDR3 DNA is TGCGCCAGCAGCTTGGAAGGGACAGGGCAAGAGACCCAGTACTTC. The gene calls are TRBV5-1 and TRBJ2-5; 9 positions agree with TRBD1. V dropped 0 bases and J dropped 2; count of bases not matched to a gene: 2. CDR3 length equals 15 residues. Looked up from germline, CDR1 is SGHRS and CDR2 is YFSETQ.

The CDR3 loop is CASSLNQAGGKNIQYF. In nucleotides, the CDR3 is TGCGCCAGCAGCTTGAACCAGGCGGGGGGCAAAAACATTCAGTACTTC. V and J are TRBV5-1 and TRBJ2-4, with 8 bases fitting TRBD2. Germline-derived CDR1 and CDR2 are SGHRS and YFSETQ. With V trimmed by 1 base and J by 3 bases, 6 bases remained unmatched. The CDR3 is made up of 16 amino acids.

The V and J genes are TRBV6-4 and TRBJ1-6; TRBD1 matches at 8 bases. The V segment lost 3 bases and the J segment 7 bases; nucleotides outside the gene matches: 14. Germline CDR1 MRHNA, CDR2 SNTAGT. The CDR3 loop spans 18 amino acids. In DNA form, the CDR3 reads TGTGCCAGCAGTGAAGCCTTCTGGACAGGGAAGGGAAATTCACCCCTCCACTTT. Its protein is CASSEAFWTGKGNSPLHF.

The chain employs TRBV29-1 and TRBJ2-5, with a tentative D call TRBD2 (6 bases). Germline V CDR1 and CDR2: SQVTM, ANQGSEA. The CDR3 length is 13 residues. Trimming removed 4 bases from V and 0 bases from J, with 9 bases in between. CDR3 in DNA: TGCAGCGTTGGGAGGGAATACCAAGAGACCCAGTACTTC. Protein: CSVGREYQETQYF.

This clonotype was seen only a few times. V gene TRBV27 combines with J gene TRBJ2-6, with D uncertain. The germline gives CDR1 MNHEY, CDR2 SMNVEV (reference sequence). Trimming shortened V by 1 base and J by 0 bases, and 4 bases separated the two germline ends. There are 15 residues in the CDR3. The CDR3 here is CASSLYFSGANVLTF. In DNA, the CDR3 is TGTGCCAGCAGTTTATATTTCTCTGGGGCCAACGTCCTGACTTTC.

The rearrangement uses TRBV30 and TRBJ2-2; 9 positions agree with TRBD2. The CDR3 runs to 13 residues. V gave up 2 bases and J gave up 8 bases; unmatched junction bases: 3. Germline V gene lookup returns CDR1 GTSNPN and CDR2 SVGIG (reference sequence). This CDR3 is CAWSFSGSGELFF. CDR3 coding DNA: TGTGCCTGGAGTTTTAGCGGGAGTGGGGAGCTGTTTTTT. Filled out from reference TRBV30 and TRBJ2-2, the complete variable domain reads SQTIHQWPATLVQPVGSPLSLECTVEGTSNPNLYWYRQAAGRGLQLLFYSVGIGQISSEVPQNLSASRPQDRQFILSSKKLLLSDSGFYLCAWSFSGSGELFFGEGSRLTVL.